The clone carrying this T cell receptor (beta chain) is medium-sized in the sample. Antigen specificity is unknown. Each library started from roughly 16 ng of total RNA using the QIAseq Immune Repertoire TCR panel. MiXCR was run by TCRdb on the reads, yielding one entry per CDR3 protein. The profile shows a few hundred distinct CDR3 sequences, about 7.2% of them singletons. The sample comes from a study of circulating CD8 cells and anti-PD-1 response in melanoma. At the level of the study: Nivolumab was given intravenously at 3 mg/kg every 2 weeks. Regarding the study as a whole: Diversity ranked highest in DNEG and lowest in TIGIT subsets. No tumor material was available, so peptide assays assessed reactivity.

From live CD3+CD8+TCRalphabeta+ cells, four PD-1 and/or TIGIT subsets were sorted. The receptor was derived from a human donor with melanoma. Material: CD8+ T cells from PBMCs, obtained at baseline or after one month of anti-PD-1 therapy (not recorded which).

CDR3 sequence: CASSSIAGYSYEQYF. In DNA, the CDR3 is TGTGCCAGCAGCTCTATAGCGGGCTACTCCTACGAGCAGTACTTC. This sequence joins TRBV7-2 and TRBJ2-7; TRBD2 matches at 7 bases. The length of the CDR3 is 15 residues. Germline V gives CDR1 SGHTA, CDR2 FQGNSA. V dropped 4 bases and J dropped 0; count of bases not matched to a gene: 6.